This T cell receptor (beta chain) was captured by sequencing in a study of T cells in Graves' hyperthyroidism and ophthalmopathy (dated by TCRdb to between 2018 and 2021). Concerning the study at large: Peripheral blood was collected at initial diagnosis, before any treatment. TCR V-J signatures able to tell the groups apart were searched for in a discovery cohort of 90 to 100 patients, of whom over 40 had Graves' ophthalmopathy and around 57 had stable Graves' hyperthyroidism. An independent validation cohort of 18 to 20 hyperthyroidism patients and about 15 patients who later progressed to ophthalmopathy tested prospective prediction of ophthalmopathy. The study also compared thyroid tissue and blood T-cell repertoires from several Graves' hyperthyroidism patients. For training and testing, the approximately 97 patients in the discovery cohort were randomly divided in a 7:3 ratio. Following sampling, methimazole starting at 30 mg daily was given to hyperthyroidism patients, and high-dose intravenous methylprednisolone was given to ophthalmopathy patients. According to the paper, TCR Vbeta CDR3 sequencing was carried out on 135 peripheral blood samples, which came from under 50 ophthalmopathy, around 74 hyperthyroidism and about 17 progressor patients. Broad study findings and their caveats: In validation, the model predicted progression to ophthalmopathy with roughly 70% sensitivity and roughly 75% specificity, a median of about six months before onset. Ophthalmopathy was separated from stable hyperthyroidism by a 13 V-J signature model, with around 88% sensitivity and roughly 81% specificity obtained in cross-validation and 80%/75% obtained in testing. No statistical method was used to fix the sample size in advance, and group allocation was not hidden from the investigators. Most expanded thyroid clonotypes (frequency above 0.001) were also detected in blood, a finding suggesting that blood repertoires may reflect thyroid immune responses.

A note on this clonotype: Its antigen is still unknown. No quality values exist for individual bases; no much larger clone is one base distant.

Graves' hyperthyroidism was defined as stable when no progression to ophthalmopathy occurred over 18 months of follow-up. The hyperthyroidism patients were between 18 and 65 years old and newly diagnosed, with a disease duration of less than 2 months. Exclusion was applied to patients with uncontrolled infections, other autoimmune diseases, pregnancy or lactation. Clinical symptoms, serum thyroxine and TRAb, thyroid ultrasound, and orbital computed tomography formed the basis for the diagnoses. Ficoll-Paque density gradient centrifugation was used to isolate PBMCs from 9.5 to 10 ml of fresh peripheral blood. Total RNA was extracted using Trizol reagent, and RNA quality was assessed on an Agilent 2100 Bioanalyzer. The germline V gene yields MDHEN for CDR1 and SYDVKM for CDR2. V and J lose 3 bases and 3 bases, and a span of 5 bases separates them. Counted from cysteine to phenylalanine, this CDR3 has 12 amino acids. Only the CDR3 part of the read is kept: 36 bases, read in frame from the first base.

The TCR beta CDR3 regions were amplified from the RNA transcripts. A first-round RT-PCR of the TCR CDR3 used the HTBI primer set with the Qiagen OneStep RT-PCR kit. Libraries were constructed in a second round of multiplex PCR, after which size selection and purification were carried out. Libraries were sequenced paired-end with 100 bp reads on an Illumina HiSeq2000. The original pipeline was this. SOAPnuke was used to process the raw data, throwing out any read that contained adapters or uncalled bases, had a mean Phred below 15, or lacked an exact constant-primer or identifier match. High-quality paired reads were merged using COPE v1.2.5, and each unique nucleotide sequence was defined as a clonotype. MiTCR v1.1 was used to align the clonotypes against IMGT TRBV, TRBD and TRBJ reference segments. Analysis was restricted to V-J combinations with a frequency above 0.0001, which covered 99.2% of repertoires. The TCS score was defined as F50 (clonal expansion) divided by E x V (chaos), with BLOSUM62-based TCRdist calculated between CDR3 peptides within each V-J. Welch's t-statistics and random forest reduced fewer than 600 V-J features to some 14, which were used in a naive Bayes classifier (R e1071). TCRdb reprocessing: public reads trimmed at Q25 with fastp, clones called with MiXCR, in-frame beta chains kept. CDR3 protein duplicates are merged, each entry listing the most common genes and DNA. These V and J calls originate from TCRdb's pipeline instead of the authors' own analysis. In this sample the table shows roughly 380,000 distinct CDR3 sequences, approximately 14% of which occur a single time. The ten top clones hold 8% to 13% of the sample.

The source of this sequence is a woman in her sixties with Graves' hyperthyroidism. The sample was blood. The V and J segments used are TRBV28 and TRBJ1-2, with the D gene call left open. The CDR3 sequence is CASSFRYYGYTF. The base sequence is TGTGCCAGCAGTTTCCGTTACTATGGCTACACCTTC.